This T cell receptor beta chain was sequenced during a study of blood T cell repertoires in COVID-19. In the study's own analysis: From reference gene primer amplification, estimates of nucleated cell counts were derived. TCRdb's copy holds only in-frame clones and misses some; the assay was immunoSEQ multiplex PCR. V, J and clone size derive from that table, while D and trimming were established from the DNA sequence. The sample holds about 330,000 clones, about 89% seen once. The source material was PBMCs or T cells enriched from blood (not recorded which). The clonotype was recovered from a woman aged 25 to 39 who had recovered from COVID-19.

The CDR3: CASSSGGQSNQPQHF. The DNA for the CDR3 is TGTGCCAGCAGCTCCGGTGGACAGTCCAATCAGCCCCAGCATTTT. J is TRBJ1-5 and V is TRBV5-5, with D possibly matching TRBD1 (6 bases). The CDR3 has 15 residues. Trimming removed 3 bases from V and 3 bases from J, with 13 bases in between. The germline V gene has CDR1 SGHKS and CDR2 YYEKEE (reference sequence).